This TCR beta chain was recovered during a study of glioma-infiltrating T cells after dendritic cell vaccination. TCRB CDR3 was amplified from 2 ug genomic DNA or less. The primer mix had 60 V beta and 13 J beta primers. Repertoires were generated with immunoSEQ multiplex PCR, while TCRdb's copy carries only in-frame clones and drops some. In the table there are around 96,000 clones, 75% to 85% of which are singletons. In its sample, this clone was seen a few times. Fresh-frozen tumor tissue and more than two years of survival data were available for all. Blood PBMC samples: pre-vaccination, two weeks post third vaccination, and at tumor progression. The sequencing used blood, collected before dendritic cell vaccination. The receptor comes from a human donor with glioblastoma.

The CDR3: CASSKGTGEETQYF. CDR3 DNA sequence: TGTGCTAGTTCCAAAGGGACAGGGGAAGAGACCCAGTACTTC. The V and J genes are TRBV12-5 and TRBJ2-5; TRBD1 matches 10 bases. Losses at the gene ends were 8 bases for V and 3 bases for J; bases not matched to a gene: 6. CDR1 and CDR2 (germline): LGHNT, FRNRAP. The CDR3 extends over 14 amino acids.